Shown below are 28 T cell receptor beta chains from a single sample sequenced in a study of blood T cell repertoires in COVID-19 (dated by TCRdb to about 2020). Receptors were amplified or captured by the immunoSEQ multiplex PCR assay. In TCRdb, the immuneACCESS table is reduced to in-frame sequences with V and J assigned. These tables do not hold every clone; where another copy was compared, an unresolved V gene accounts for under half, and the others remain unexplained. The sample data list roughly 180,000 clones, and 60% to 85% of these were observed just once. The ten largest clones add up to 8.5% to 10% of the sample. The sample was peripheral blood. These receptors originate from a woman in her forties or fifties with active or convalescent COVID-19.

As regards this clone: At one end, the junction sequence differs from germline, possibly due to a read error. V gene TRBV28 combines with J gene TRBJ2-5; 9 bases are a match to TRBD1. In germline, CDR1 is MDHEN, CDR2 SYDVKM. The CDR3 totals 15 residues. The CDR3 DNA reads TGTGCCAGCAGCCGTCGACAGGGGGGCCCAGAGGCCCAGTACTTC. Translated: CASSRRQGGPEAQYF.

For the CDR3, the DNA is TGTGCCAGCAGCACTGGGAGCGGGGGGGCGATTGGTGAGCAGTTCTTC. It codes for CASSTGSGGAIGEQFF. The V call is TRBV5-4, the J call TRBJ2-1, with 10 bases fitting TRBD2. Germline CDR1 and CDR2: SGHNT and YYREEE (reference sequence). CDR3 length equals 16 residues. V dropped 4 bases and J dropped 9; count of bases not matched to a gene: 13.

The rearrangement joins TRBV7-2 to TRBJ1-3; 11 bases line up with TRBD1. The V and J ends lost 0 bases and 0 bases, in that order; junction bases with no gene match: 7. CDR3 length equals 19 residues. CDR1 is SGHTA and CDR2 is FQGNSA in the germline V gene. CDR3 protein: CASSLAGQGASRSGNTIYF. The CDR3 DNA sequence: TGTGCCAGCAGCTTAGCTGGACAGGGGGCGTCCCGCTCTGGAAACACCATATATTTT. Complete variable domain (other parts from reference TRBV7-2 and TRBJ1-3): GAGVSQSPSNKVTEKGKDVELRCDPISGHTALYWYRQSLGQGLEFLIYFQGNSAPDKSGLPSDRFSAERTGGSVSTLTIQRTQQEDSAVYLCASSLAGQGASRSGNTIYFGEGSWLTVV.

The CDR3, as DNA: TGTGCCAGCCAGGGGTCTCCAAATCAGCCCCAGCATTTT. It encodes CASQGSPNQPQHF. The J gene is TRBJ1-5, the V gene TRBV2; a weak D match, TRBD1 (6 bases). The CDR3 is 13 amino acids. From germline, CDR1 is SNHLY and CDR2 FYNNEI. V gave up 8 bases and J gave up 4 bases, with 12 bases separating them.

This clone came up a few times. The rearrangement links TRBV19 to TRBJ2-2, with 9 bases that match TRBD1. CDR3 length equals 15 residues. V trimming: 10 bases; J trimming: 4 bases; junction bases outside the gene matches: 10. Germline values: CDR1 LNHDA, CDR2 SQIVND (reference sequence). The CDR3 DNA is TGTGCCACCCCGGCCGGGACAGGGACCACCGGGGAGCTGTTTTTT. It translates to CATPAGTGTTGELFF.

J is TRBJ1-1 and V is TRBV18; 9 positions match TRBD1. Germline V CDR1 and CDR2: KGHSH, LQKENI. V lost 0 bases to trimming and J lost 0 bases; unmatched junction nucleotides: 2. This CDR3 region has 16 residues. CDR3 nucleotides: TGTGCCAGCTCACCACCGGGGGACAGGGTGAACACTGAAGCTTTCTTT. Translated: CASSPPGDRVNTEAFF.

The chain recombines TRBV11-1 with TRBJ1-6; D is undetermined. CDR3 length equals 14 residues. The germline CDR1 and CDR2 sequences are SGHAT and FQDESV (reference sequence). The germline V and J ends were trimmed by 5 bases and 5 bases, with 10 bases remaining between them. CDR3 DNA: TGTGCCAGCAGCCTCGAGGGTAATAATTCACCCCTCCACTTT. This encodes CASSLEGNNSPLHF.

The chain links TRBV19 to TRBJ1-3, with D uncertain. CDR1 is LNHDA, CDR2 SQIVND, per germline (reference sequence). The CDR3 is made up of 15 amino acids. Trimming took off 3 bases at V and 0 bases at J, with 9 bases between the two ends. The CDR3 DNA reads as TGTGCCAGTAGTATCTTGCTGAGCTCTGGAAACACCATATATTTT. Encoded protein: CASSILLSSGNTIYF.

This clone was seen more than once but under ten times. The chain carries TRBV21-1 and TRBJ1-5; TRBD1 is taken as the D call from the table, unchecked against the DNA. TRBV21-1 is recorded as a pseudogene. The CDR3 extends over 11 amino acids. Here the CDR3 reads CASSKHRAQHF. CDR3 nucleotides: TGTGCCAGCAGCAAACACAGGGCCCAGCATTTT.

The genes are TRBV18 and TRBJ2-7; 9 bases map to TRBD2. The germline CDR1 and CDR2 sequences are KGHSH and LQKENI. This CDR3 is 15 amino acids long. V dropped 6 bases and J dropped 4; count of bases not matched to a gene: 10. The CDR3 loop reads CASSPGGSGRYEQYF. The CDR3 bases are TGTGCCAGCTCCCCTGGGGGTAGCGGGAGATACGAGCAGTACTTC.

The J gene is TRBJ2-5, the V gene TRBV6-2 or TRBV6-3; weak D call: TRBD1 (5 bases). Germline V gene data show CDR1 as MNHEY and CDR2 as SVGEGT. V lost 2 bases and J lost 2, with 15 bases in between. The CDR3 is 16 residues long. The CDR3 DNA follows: TGTGCCAGCAGTTACCCCTCGCGCAGGGCGCAAGAGACCCAGTACTTC. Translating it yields CASSYPSRRAQETQYF.

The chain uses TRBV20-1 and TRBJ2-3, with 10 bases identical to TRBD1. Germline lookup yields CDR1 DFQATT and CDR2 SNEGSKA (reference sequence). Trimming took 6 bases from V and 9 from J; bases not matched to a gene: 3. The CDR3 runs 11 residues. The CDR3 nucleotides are TGCAGTGCCGGGACAGGGGACACGCAGTATTTT. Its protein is CSAGTGDTQYF.

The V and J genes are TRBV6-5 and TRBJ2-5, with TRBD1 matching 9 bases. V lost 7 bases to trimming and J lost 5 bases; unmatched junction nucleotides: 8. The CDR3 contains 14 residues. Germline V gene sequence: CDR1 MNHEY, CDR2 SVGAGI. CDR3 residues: CASTDATGGETQYF. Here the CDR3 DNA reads TGTGCCAGCACCGACGCGACAGGGGGGGAGACCCAGTACTTC.

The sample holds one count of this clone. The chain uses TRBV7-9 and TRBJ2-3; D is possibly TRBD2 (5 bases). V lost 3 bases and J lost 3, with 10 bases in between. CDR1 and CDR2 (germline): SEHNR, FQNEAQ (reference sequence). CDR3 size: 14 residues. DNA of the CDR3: TGTGCCAGCAGCTTTATGCGGACTACAGATACGCAGTATTTT. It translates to CASSFMRTTDTQYF.

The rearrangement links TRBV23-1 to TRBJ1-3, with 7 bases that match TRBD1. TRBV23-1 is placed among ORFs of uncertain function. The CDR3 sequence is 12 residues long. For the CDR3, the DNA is TGCTTACAGGGGAGAGCTGGAAACACCATATATTTT. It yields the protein CLQGRAGNTIYF.

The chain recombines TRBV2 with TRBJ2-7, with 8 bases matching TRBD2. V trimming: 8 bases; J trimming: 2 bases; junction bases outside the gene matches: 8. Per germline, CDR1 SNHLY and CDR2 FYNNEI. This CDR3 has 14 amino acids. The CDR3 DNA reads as TGTGCCAGCGGCCGGGGGGGGGCCGCCTACGAGCAGTACTTC. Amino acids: CASGRGGAAYEQYF.

DNA for the CDR3: TGTGCCAGCAGCCTAAGGGGGACAGGGCTAAGCGAGACCCAGTACTTC. Translation: CASSLRGTGLSETQYF. The V call is TRBV7-9, the J call TRBJ2-5; 9 bases match TRBD1. The germline CDR1 and CDR2 sequences are SEHNR and FQNEAQ (reference sequence). This CDR3 is built from 16 residues. The junction had 12 bases not matched to a gene; V was cut back by 5 bases and J by 5 bases.

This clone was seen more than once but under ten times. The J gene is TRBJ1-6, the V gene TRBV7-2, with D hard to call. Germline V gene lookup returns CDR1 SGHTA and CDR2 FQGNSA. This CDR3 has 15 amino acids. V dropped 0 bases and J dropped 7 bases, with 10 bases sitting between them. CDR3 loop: CASSLAGLGNSPLHF. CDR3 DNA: TGTGCCAGCAGCTTAGCTGGGCTTGGAAATTCACCCCTCCACTTT.

The CDR3 sequence: CASNPGTASYEQYF. The CDR3 DNA reads as TGTGCCAGTAACCCCGGGACAGCCTCCTACGAGCAGTACTTC. The V and J genes are TRBV19 and TRBJ2-7, with 7 bases that match TRBD1. J was trimmed by 0 bases and V by 7 bases; bases with no gene match: 6. Germline V lookup: CDR1 LNHDA, CDR2 SQIVND (reference sequence). This CDR3 has 14 residues. The full variable domain, completed using reference TRBV19 and TRBJ2-7, is DGGITQSPKYLFRKEGQNVTLSCEQNLNHDAMYWYRQDPGQGLRLIYYSQIVNDFQKGDIAEGYSVSREKKESFPLTVTSAQKNPTAFYLCASNPGTASYEQYFGPGTRLTVT.

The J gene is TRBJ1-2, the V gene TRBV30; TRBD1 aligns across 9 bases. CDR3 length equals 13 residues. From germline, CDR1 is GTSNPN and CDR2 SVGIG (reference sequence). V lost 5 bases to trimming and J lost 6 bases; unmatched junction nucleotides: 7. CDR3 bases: TGTGCCTGGTGGATCGGGACAGGGAATGGCTACACCTTC. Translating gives CAWWIGTGNGYTF.

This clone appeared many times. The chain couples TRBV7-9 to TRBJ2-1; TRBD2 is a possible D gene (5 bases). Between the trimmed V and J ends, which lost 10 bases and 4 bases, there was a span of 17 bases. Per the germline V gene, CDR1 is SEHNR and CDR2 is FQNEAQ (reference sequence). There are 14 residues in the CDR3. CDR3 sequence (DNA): TGTGCCACCGCCCTGGGGAGTGGGTACAATGAGCAGTTCTTC. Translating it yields CATALGSGYNEQFF.

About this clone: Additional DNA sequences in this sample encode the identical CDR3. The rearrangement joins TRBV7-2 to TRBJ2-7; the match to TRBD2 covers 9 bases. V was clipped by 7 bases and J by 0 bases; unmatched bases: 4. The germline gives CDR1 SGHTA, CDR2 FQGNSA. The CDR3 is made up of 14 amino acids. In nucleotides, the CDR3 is TGTGCCAGCACCCCGGGACTAGCCTCCTACGAGCAGTACTTC. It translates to CASTPGLASYEQYF.

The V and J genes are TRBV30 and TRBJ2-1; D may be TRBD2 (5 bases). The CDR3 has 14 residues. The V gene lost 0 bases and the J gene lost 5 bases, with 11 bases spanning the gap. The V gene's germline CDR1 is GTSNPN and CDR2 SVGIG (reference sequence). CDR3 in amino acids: CAWSVIPGDNEQFF. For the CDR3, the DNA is TGTGCCTGGAGTGTAATCCCCGGGGACAATGAGCAGTTCTTC. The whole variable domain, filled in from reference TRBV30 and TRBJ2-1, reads SQTIHQWPATLVQPVGSPLSLECTVEGTSNPNLYWYRQAAGRGLQLLFYSVGIGQISSEVPQNLSASRPQDRQFILSSKKLLLSDSGFYLCAWSVIPGDNEQFFGPGTRLTVL.

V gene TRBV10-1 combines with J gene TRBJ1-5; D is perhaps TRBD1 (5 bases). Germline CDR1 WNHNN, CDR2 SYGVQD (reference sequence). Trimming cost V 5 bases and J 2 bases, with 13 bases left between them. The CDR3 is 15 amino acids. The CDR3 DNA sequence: TGCGCCAGCAGTTCGGGGGGAGTTGGCAATCAGCCCCAGCATTTT. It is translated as CASSSGGVGNQPQHF.

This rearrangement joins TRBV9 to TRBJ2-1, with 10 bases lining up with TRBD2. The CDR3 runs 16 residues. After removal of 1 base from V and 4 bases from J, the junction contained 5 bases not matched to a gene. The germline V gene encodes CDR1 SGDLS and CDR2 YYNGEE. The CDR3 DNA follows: TGTGCCAGCAGCGTATCCCAAGCGGGGGGGTACAATGAGCAGTTCTTC. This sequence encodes CASSVSQAGGYNEQFF.

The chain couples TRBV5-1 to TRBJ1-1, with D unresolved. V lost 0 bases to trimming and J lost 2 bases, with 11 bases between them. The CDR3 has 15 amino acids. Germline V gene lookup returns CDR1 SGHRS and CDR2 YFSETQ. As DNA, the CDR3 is TGCGCCAGCAGCTTGGATGGAGGGTATAACACTGAAGCTTTCTTT. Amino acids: CASSLDGGYNTEAFF.

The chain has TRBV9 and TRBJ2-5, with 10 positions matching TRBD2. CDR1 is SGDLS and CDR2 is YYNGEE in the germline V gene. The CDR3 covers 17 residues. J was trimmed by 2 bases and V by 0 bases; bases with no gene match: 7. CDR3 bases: TGTGCCAGCAGCGTAGGATGGGCTAGCGGGGGACAAGAGACCCAGTACTTC. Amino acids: CASSVGWASGGQETQYF.

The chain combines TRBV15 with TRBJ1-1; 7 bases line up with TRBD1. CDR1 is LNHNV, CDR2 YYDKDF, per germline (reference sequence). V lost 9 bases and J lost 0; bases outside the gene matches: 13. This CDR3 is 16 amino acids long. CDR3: CATIRIGTVVNTEAFF. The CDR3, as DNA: TGTGCCACAATACGGATAGGGACAGTTGTGAACACTGAAGCTTTCTTT.